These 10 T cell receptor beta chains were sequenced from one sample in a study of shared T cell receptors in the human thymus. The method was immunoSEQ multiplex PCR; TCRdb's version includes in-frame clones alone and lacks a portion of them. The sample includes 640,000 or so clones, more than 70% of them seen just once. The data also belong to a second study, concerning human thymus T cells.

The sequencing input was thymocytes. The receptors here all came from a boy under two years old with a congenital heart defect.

CDR3: CASEGAGTHTDTQYF. CDR3 nucleotide sequence: TGTGCCAGCGAAGGGGCAGGGACTCACACAGATACGCAGTATTTT. V is TRBV28 and J is TRBJ2-3, with D maybe TRBD2 (6 bases). V lost 8 bases to trimming and J lost 2 bases, with 17 bases between them. The CDR3 is made up of 15 amino acids. The germline CDR1 and CDR2 sequences are MDHEN and SYDVKM.

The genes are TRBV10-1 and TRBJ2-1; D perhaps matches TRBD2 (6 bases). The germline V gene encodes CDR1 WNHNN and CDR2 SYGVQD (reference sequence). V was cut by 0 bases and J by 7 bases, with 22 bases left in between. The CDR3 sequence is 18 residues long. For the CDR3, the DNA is TGCGCCAGCAGTGAGTCAGGGCGGGCGGTTGGGACTTTGAATGAGCAGTTCTTC. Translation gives CASSESGRAVGTLNEQFF.

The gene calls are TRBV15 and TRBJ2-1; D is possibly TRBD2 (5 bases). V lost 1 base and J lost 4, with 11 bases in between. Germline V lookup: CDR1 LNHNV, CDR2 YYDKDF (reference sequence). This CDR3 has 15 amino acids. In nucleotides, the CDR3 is TGTGCCACCAGCAGAGTCCCTCGGGGTTACAATGAGCAGTTCTTC. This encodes CATSRVPRGYNEQFF.

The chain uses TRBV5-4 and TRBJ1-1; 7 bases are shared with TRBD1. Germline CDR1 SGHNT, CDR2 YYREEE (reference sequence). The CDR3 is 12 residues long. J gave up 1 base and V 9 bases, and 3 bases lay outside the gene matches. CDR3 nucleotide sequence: TGTGCCATCCAGGGGGGGAACACTGAAGCTTTCTTT. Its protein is CAIQGGNTEAFF.

The CDR3 DNA reads TGTGCCAGCAGTACGGGGTATAGCTCCTACAATGAGCAGTTCTTC. This sequence encodes CASSTGYSSYNEQFF. The rearrangement joins TRBV6-1 to TRBJ2-1; a weak D match, TRBD2 (5 bases). This CDR3 has 15 residues. Trimming took off 5 bases at V and 0 bases at J, with 11 bases between the two ends. Germline assignment: CDR1 MNHNS and CDR2 SASEGT.

The DNA of the CDR3 is TGTGCCATCAGGCCCGGGGACAGAACCTACGAGCAGTACTTC. It specifies CAIRPGDRTYEQYF. V is TRBV10-3 and J is TRBJ2-7; 7 bases are a match to TRBD1. Germline V gene lookup returns CDR1 ENHRY and CDR2 SYGVKD. The CDR3 has 14 amino acids. V was clipped by 6 bases and J by 2 bases; unmatched bases: 7.

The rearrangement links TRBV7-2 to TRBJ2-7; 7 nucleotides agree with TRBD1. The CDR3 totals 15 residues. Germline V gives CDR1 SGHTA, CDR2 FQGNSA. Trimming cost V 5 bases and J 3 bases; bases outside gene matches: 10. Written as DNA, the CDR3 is TGTGCCAGCAGCCCTCCCGGGACAGAGTACTACGAGCAGTACTTC. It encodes CASSPPGTEYYEQYF.

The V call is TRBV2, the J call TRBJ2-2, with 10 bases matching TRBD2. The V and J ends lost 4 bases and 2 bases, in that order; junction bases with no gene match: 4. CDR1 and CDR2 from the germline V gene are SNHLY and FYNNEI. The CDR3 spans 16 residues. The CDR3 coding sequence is TGTGCCAGCAGTGGGACTAGCGGTTCTAACACCGGGGAGCTGTTTTTT. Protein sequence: CASSGTSGSNTGELFF.

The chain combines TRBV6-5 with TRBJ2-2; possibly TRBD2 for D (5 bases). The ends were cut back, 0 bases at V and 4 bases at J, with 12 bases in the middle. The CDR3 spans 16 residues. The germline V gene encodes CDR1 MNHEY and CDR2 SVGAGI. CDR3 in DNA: TGTGCCAGCAGTTACTCCGGGAAGAAGGGCACCGGGGAGCTGTTTTTT. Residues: CASSYSGKKGTGELFF.

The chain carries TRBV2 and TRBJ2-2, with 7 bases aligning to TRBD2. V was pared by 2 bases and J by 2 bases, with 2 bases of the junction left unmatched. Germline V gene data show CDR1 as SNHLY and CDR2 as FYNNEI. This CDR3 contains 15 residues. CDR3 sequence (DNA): TGTGCCAGCAGTGAACTAGCGGCTAACACCGGGGAGCTGTTTTTT. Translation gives CASSELAANTGELFF.